Listed below are T cell receptor beta chains from one sample, sequenced in a study of metastatic and nonmetastatic thyroid tumors. TCRdb reanalyzed the PCR reads via MiXCR. The data hold over 2,500 clones, with 27% observed a single time. The sample was tumor tissue. The source of these receptors is a female donor with papillary thyroid cancer or a benign thyroid nodule (not recorded which). Some clones in this sample may be carry-over from other donors' samples. The CDR3 runs from the conserved cysteine through the conserved F or W. A D gene is named only where the DNA matches it firmly. The size entry is marked missing in some rows and otherwise reads once, few, many or a size class.

clone size: few; J gene: TRBJ1-5; V gene: TRBV28; D gene: NA; CDR3 protein: CASSWARGGNQPQHF; CDR3 DNA: TGTGCCAGCAGTTGGGCCAGGGGAGGGAATCAGCCCCAGCATTTT
clone size: NA; J gene: TRBJ1-2; V gene: TRBV27; D gene: NA; CDR3 protein: CASSPGDGNYGYTF; CDR3 DNA: TGTGCCAGCAGTCCGGGGGACGGTAACTATGGCTACACCTTC
clone size: few; J gene: TRBJ2-7; V gene: TRBV27; D gene: TRBD2; CDR3 protein: CASSLLAGGLGYEQYF; CDR3 DNA: TGTGCCAGCAGTTTGTTAGCGGGAGGATTGGGTTACGAGCAGTACTTC
clone size: NA; J gene: TRBJ2-2; V gene: TRBV19; D gene: TRBD1; CDR3 protein: CASSIGTGPERLFF; CDR3 DNA: TGTGCCAGTAGTATAGGGACAGGCCCAGAGAGGCTGTTTTTT
clone size: NA; J gene: TRBJ1-2; V gene: TRBV28; D gene: TRBD1; CDR3 protein: CASSLEQGAYGYTF; CDR3 DNA: TGTGCCAGCAGTTTGGAGCAGGGGGCCTATGGCTACACCTTC
clone size: few; J gene: TRBJ1-1; V gene: TRBV28; D gene: NA; CDR3 protein: CASRLDRTATEAFF; CDR3 DNA: TGTGCCAGCAGACTAGACAGGACCGCGACTGAAGCTTTCTTT
clone size: few; J gene: TRBJ1-1; V gene: TRBV5-1; D gene: TRBD1; CDR3 protein: CASRIRDRGLGTEAFF; CDR3 DNA: TGCGCCAGCAGAATCCGGGACAGGGGTCTAGGCACTGAAGCTTTCTTT
clone size: NA; J gene: TRBJ1-1; V gene: TRBV20-1; D gene: NA; CDR3 protein: CSARGAGDHEAFF; CDR3 DNA: TGCAGTGCTAGAGGCGCAGGTGACCATGAAGCTTTCTTT
clone size: NA; J gene: TRBJ2-3; V gene: TRBV30; D gene: NA; CDR3 protein: CAWSASDTQYF; CDR3 DNA: TGTGCCTGGAGTGCATCAGATACGCAGTATTTT
clone size: NA; J gene: TRBJ1-2; V gene: TRBV20-1; D gene: TRBD1; CDR3 protein: CSASGRWQGAERPYGYTF; CDR3 DNA: TGCAGTGCTAGCGGGAGGTGGCAGGGGGCGGAGAGGCCCTATGGCTACACCTTC
clone size: few; J gene: TRBJ2-7; V gene: TRBV27; D gene: NA; CDR3 protein: CASSFTVHTYEQYF; CDR3 DNA: TGTGCCAGCAGTTTTACAGTTCATACCTACGAGCAGTACTTC
clone size: NA; J gene: TRBJ2-6; V gene: TRBV2; D gene: NA; CDR3 protein: CASRDSRNSGANVLTF; CDR3 DNA: TGTGCCAGCAGGGACAGTAGGAACTCTGGGGCCAACGTCCTGACCTTC
clone size: NA; J gene: TRBJ2-2; V gene: TRBV24-1; D gene: NA; CDR3 protein: CAPTGCTGELFF; CDR3 DNA: TGTGCCCCTACAGGGTGCACCGGGGAGCTGTTTTTT
clone size: NA; J gene: TRBJ2-7; V gene: TRBV27; D gene: TRBD2; CDR3 protein: CASSLSHGGGRASEQYF; CDR3 DNA: TGTGCCAGCAGTTTATCGCACGGGGGCGGGAGGGCGTCCGAGCAGTACTTC
clone size: NA; J gene: TRBJ1-3; V gene: TRBV20-1; D gene: NA; CDR3 protein: CSALDPNSGDTIYF; CDR3 DNA: TGCAGTGCTCTAGACCCAAACTCGGGGGACACCATATATTTT
clone size: NA; J gene: TRBJ1-6; V gene: TRBV7-8; D gene: NA; CDR3 protein: CASSLGTALNSPLHF; CDR3 DNA: TGTGCCAGCAGCTTAGGGACAGCCTTGAATTCACCCCTCCACTTT
clone size: few; J gene: TRBJ2-7; V gene: TRBV27; D gene: NA; CDR3 protein: CASSLSHPPGNYEQYF; CDR3 DNA: TGTGCCAGCAGTTTATCTCATCCCCCTGGAAACTACGAGCAGTACTTC
clone size: NA; J gene: TRBJ2-3; V gene: TRBV4-2; D gene: TRBD1; CDR3 protein: CASSQGQGRDTQYF; CDR3 DNA: TGTGCCAGCAGCCAAGGACAGGGCAGAGATACGCAGTATTTT